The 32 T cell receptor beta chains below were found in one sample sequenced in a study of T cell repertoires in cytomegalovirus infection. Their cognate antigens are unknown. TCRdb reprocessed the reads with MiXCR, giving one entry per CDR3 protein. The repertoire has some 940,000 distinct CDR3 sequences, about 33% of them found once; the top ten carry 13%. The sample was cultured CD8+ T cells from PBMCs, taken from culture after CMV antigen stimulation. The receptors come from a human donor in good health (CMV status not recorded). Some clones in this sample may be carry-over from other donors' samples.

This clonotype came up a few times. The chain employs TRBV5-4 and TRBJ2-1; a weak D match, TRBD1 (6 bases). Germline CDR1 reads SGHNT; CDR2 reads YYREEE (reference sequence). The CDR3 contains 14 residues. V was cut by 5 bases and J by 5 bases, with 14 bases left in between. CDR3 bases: TGTGCCAGCAGTTATACAGGGCCGAACAATGAGCAGTTCTTC. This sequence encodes CASSYTGPNNEQFF.

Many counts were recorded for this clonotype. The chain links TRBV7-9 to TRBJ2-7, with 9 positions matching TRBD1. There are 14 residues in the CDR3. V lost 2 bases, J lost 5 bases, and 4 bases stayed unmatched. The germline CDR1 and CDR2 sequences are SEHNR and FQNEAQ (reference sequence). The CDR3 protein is CASSLSDRGDEQYF. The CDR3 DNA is TGTGCCAGCAGCTTATCCGACAGGGGGGACGAGCAGTACTTC.

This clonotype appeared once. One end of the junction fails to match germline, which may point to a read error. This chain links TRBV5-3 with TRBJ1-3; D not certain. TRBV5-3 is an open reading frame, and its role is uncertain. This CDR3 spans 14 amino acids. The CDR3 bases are TGTGCCAGCAGCTACCCGGGTGGCGGAAACACCATATATTTT. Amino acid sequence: CASSYPGGGNTIYF.

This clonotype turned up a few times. The CDR3 reads CASSTGHNYEQYF. The CDR3 nucleotides are TGTGCCAGCAGTACGGGACATAACTACGAGCAGTACTTC. J is TRBJ2-7 and V is TRBV6-1, with D possibly TRBD1 on 6 matching bases. The V end was cut by 5 bases, the J end by 3 bases, with 11 bases between. The CDR3 length is 13 residues. Germline loops: CDR1 MNHNS, CDR2 SASEGT.

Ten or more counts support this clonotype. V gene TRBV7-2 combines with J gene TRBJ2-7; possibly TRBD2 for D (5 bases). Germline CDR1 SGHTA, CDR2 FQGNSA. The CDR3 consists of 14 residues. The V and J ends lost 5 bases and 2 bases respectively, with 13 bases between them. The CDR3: CASSPGGGTYEQYV. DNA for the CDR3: TGTGCCAGCAGCCCCGGAGGTGGGACCTACGAGCAGTACGTC.

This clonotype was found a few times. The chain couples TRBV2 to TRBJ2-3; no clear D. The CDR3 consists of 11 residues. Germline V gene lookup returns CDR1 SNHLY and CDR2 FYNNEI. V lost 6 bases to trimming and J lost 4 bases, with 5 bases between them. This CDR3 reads CASRKSDTQYF. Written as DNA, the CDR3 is TGTGCCAGCAGAAAGTCAGATACGCAGTATTTT.

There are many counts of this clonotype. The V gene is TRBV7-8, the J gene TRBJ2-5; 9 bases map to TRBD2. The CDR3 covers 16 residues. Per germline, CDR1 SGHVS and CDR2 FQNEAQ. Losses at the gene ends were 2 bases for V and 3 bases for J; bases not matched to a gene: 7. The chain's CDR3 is CASSLPGLAGEETQYF. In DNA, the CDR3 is TGTGCCAGCAGCTTACCCGGGTTAGCGGGGGAAGAGACCCAGTACTTC.

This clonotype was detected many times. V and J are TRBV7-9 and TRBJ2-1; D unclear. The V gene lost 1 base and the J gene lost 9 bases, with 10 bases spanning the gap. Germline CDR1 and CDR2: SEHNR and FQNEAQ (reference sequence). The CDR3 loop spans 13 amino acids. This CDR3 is CASSLVVVGEQFF. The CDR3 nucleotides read TGTGCCAGCAGCTTAGTCGTGGTCGGTGAGCAGTTCTTC.

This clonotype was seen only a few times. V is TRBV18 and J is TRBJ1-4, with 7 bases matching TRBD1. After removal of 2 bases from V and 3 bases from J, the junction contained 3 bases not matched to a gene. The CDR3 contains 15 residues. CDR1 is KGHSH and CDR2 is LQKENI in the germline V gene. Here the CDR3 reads CASSPGDRSNEKLFF. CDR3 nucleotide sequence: TGTGCCAGCTCACCAGGGGACAGATCTAATGAAAAACTGTTTTTT.

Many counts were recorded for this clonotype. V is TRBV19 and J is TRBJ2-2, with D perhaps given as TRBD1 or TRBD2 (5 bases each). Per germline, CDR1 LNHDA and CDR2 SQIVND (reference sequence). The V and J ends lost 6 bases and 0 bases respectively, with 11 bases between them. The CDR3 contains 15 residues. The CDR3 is CASRVGPTNTGELFF. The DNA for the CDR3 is TGTGCCAGTAGGGTGGGACCAACGAACACCGGGGAGCTGTTTTTT. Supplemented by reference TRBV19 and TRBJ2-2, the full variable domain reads DGGITQSPKYLFRKEGQNVTLSCEQNLNHDAMYWYRQDPGQGLRLIYYSQIVNDFQKGDIAEGYSVSREKKESFPLTVTSAQKNPTAFYLCASRVGPTNTGELFFGEGSRLTVL.

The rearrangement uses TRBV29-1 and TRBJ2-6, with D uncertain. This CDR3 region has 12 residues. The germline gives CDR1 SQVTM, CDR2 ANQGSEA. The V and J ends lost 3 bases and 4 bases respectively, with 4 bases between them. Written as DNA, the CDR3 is TGCAGCGTTGATGCAGGGGCCAACGTCCTGACTTTC. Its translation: CSVDAGANVLTF. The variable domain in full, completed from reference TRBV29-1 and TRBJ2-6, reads SAVISQKPSRDICQRGTSLTIQCQVDSQVTMMFWYRQQPGQSLTLIATANQGSEATYESGFVIDKFPISRPNLTFSTLTVSNMSPEDSSIYLCSVDAGANVLTFGAGSRLTVL.

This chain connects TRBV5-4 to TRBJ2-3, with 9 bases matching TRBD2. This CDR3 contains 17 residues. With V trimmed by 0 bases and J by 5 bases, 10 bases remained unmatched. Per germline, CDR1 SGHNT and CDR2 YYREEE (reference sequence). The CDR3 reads CASSLAVVAGVEDTQYF. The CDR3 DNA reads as TGTGCCAGCAGCTTGGCCGTGGTAGCGGGGGTCGAAGATACGCAGTATTTT.

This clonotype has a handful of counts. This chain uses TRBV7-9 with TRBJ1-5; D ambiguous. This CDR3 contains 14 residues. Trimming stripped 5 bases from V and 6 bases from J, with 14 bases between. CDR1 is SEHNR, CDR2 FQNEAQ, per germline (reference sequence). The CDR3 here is CASSLTSEGQPQHF. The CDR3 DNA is TGTGCCAGCAGCCTGACGTCCGAGGGTCAGCCCCAGCATTTT.

CDR3 in DNA: TGTGCCAGCAGTGAAGAGGGGCTCTCCTACAATGAGCAGTTCTTC. Translated: CASSEEGLSYNEQFF. The rearrangement joins TRBV6-1 to TRBJ2-1; tentative D call: TRBD1 (5 bases). The V end was cut by 1 base, the J end by 0 bases, with 7 bases between. Germline CDR1 reads MNHNS; CDR2 reads SASEGT. This CDR3 spans 15 amino acids.

The CDR3 region is CASSVRGPGANVLTF. The CDR3 DNA is TGTGCCAGCAGTGTGCGGGGGCCTGGGGCCAACGTCCTGACTTTC. This chain links TRBV2 with TRBJ2-6, with D possibly matching TRBD2 (7 bases). The CDR3 length is 15 residues. Trimming took off 4 bases at V and 2 bases at J, with 9 bases between the two ends. Germline CDR1 is SNHLY and CDR2 is FYNNEI.

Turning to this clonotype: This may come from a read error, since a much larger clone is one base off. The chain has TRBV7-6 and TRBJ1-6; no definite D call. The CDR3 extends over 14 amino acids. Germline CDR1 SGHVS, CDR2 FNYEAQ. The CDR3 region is CASSLAGTASLLHF. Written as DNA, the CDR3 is TGTGCCAGCAGCTTAGCGGGCACGGCTTCACTCCTCCACTTT.

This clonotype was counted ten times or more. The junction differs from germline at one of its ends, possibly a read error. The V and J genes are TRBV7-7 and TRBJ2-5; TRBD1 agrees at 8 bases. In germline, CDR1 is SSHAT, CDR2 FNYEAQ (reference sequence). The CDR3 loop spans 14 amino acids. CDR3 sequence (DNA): TGTGCTAGCAGCCCAACCGGGACAGGAGAGACCCAGTACTTC. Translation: CASSPTGTGETQYF.

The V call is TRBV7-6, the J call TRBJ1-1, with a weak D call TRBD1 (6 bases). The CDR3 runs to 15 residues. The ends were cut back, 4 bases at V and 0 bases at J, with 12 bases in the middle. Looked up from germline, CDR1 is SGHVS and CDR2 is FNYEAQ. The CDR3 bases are TGTGCCAGCAGCTCTAGGGACACCTTGAACACTGAAGCTTTCTTT. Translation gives CASSSRDTLNTEAFF.

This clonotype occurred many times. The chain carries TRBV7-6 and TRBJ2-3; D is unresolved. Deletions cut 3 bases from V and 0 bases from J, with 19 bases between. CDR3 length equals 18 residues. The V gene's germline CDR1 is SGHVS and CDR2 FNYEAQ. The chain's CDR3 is CASSFPRTDGSSTDTQYF. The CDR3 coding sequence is TGTGCCAGCAGCTTCCCCAGGACGGACGGATCTAGCACAGATACGCAGTATTTT.

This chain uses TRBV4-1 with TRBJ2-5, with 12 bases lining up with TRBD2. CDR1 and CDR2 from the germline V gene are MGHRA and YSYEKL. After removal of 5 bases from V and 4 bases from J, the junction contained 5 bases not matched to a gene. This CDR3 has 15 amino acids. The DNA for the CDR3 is TGCGCCAGCAGCAAAGGACTAGCGGGATTAGAGACCCAGTACTTC. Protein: CASSKGLAGLETQYF.

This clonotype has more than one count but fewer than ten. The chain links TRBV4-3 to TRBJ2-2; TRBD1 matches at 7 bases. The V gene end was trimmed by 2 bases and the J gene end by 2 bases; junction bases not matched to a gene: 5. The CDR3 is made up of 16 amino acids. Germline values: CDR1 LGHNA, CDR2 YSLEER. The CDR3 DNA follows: TGCGCCAGCAGCCAAAGGGGGCAGAGTAACACCGGGGAGCTGTTTTTT. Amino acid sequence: CASSQRGQSNTGELFF.

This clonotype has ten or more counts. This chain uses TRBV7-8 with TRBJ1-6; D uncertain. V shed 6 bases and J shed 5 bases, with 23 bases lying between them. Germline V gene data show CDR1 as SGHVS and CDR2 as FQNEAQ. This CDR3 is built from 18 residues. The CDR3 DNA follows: TGTGCCAGCAGTCGATCCTGGCTGCAGGCATTCCATAATTCACCCCTCCACTTT. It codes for CASSRSWLQAFHNSPLHF.

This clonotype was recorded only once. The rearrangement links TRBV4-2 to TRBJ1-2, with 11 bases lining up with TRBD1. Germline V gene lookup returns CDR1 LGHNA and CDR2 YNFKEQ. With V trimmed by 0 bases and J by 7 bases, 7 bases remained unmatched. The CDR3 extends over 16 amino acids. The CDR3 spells CASSQEKGQGAVGYTF. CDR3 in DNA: TGTGCCAGCAGCCAAGAAAAAGGACAGGGGGCGGTTGGCTACACCTTC.

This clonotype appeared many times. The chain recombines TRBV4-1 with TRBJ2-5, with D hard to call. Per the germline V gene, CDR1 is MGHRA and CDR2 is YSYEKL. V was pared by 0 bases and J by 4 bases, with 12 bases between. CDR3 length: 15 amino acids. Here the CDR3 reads CASSQDTTPRETQYF. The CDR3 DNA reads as TGCGCCAGCAGCCAAGATACTACCCCCCGAGAGACCCAGTACTTC.

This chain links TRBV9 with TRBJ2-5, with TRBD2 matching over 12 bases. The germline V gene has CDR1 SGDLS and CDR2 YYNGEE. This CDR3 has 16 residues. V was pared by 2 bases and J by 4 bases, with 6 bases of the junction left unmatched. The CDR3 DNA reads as TGTGCCAGCAGCGTCTCACTAGCGGGGGGAACAGAGACCCAGTACTTC. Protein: CASSVSLAGGTETQYF.

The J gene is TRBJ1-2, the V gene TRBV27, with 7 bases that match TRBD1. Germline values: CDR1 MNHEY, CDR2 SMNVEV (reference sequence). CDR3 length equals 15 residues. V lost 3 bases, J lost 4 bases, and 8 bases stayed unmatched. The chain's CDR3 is CASSFSMGQPYGYTF. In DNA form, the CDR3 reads TGTGCCAGCAGTTTCAGTATGGGACAGCCCTATGGCTACACCTTC.

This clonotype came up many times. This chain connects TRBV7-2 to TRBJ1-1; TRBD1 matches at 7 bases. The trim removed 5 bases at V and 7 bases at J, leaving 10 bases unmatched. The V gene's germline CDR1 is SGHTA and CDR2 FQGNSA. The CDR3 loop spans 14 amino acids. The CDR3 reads CASSTTTGAGEAFF. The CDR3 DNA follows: TGTGCCAGCAGCACAACAACAGGGGCAGGTGAAGCTTTCTTT.

CDR3 bases: TGTGCCAGCAGCGCGGGCTCTTACTCCTACGAGCAGTACTTC. Amino acid sequence: CASSAGSYSYEQYF. This chain uses TRBV12-3 or TRBV12-4 with TRBJ2-7; a possible D gene is TRBD2 (5 bases). The germline V and J ends were trimmed by 6 bases and 0 bases, with 12 bases remaining between them. The length of the CDR3 is 14 residues.

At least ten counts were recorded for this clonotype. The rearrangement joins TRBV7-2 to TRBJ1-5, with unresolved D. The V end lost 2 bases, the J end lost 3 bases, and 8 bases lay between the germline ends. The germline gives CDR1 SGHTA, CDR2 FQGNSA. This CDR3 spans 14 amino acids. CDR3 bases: TGTGCCAGCAGCTTAAGGCAGCTCAATCAGCCCCAGCATTTT. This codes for CASSLRQLNQPQHF.

CDR3 in DNA: TGTGCCAGCTCACCATGGCCGCACCGGGACTCTCCACCGGCGCGTGAAAAACTGTTTTTT. Translating gives CASSPWPHRDSPPAREKLFF. J is TRBJ1-4 and V is TRBV18; TRBD1 is a possible D gene (5 bases). V lost 2 bases, J lost 7 bases, and 29 bases lay in between. The CDR3 loop spans 20 amino acids. Germline assignment: CDR1 KGHSH and CDR2 LQKENI.

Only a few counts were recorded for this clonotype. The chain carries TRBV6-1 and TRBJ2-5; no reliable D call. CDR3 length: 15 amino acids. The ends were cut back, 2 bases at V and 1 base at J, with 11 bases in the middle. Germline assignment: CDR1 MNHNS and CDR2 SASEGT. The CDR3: CASSENSESQETQYF. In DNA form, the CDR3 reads TGTGCCAGCAGTGAAAACAGCGAGTCCCAAGAGACCCAGTACTTC.

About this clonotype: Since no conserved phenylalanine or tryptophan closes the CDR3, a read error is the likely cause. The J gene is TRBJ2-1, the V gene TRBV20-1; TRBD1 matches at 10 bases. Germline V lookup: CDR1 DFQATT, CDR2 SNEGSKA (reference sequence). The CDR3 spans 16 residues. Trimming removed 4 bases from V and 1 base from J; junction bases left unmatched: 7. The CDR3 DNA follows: TGCAGTGCTACAGAAACGGGACAGGGGTCCTACAATGAGCAGTTCGTC. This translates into CSATETGQGSYNEQFV.